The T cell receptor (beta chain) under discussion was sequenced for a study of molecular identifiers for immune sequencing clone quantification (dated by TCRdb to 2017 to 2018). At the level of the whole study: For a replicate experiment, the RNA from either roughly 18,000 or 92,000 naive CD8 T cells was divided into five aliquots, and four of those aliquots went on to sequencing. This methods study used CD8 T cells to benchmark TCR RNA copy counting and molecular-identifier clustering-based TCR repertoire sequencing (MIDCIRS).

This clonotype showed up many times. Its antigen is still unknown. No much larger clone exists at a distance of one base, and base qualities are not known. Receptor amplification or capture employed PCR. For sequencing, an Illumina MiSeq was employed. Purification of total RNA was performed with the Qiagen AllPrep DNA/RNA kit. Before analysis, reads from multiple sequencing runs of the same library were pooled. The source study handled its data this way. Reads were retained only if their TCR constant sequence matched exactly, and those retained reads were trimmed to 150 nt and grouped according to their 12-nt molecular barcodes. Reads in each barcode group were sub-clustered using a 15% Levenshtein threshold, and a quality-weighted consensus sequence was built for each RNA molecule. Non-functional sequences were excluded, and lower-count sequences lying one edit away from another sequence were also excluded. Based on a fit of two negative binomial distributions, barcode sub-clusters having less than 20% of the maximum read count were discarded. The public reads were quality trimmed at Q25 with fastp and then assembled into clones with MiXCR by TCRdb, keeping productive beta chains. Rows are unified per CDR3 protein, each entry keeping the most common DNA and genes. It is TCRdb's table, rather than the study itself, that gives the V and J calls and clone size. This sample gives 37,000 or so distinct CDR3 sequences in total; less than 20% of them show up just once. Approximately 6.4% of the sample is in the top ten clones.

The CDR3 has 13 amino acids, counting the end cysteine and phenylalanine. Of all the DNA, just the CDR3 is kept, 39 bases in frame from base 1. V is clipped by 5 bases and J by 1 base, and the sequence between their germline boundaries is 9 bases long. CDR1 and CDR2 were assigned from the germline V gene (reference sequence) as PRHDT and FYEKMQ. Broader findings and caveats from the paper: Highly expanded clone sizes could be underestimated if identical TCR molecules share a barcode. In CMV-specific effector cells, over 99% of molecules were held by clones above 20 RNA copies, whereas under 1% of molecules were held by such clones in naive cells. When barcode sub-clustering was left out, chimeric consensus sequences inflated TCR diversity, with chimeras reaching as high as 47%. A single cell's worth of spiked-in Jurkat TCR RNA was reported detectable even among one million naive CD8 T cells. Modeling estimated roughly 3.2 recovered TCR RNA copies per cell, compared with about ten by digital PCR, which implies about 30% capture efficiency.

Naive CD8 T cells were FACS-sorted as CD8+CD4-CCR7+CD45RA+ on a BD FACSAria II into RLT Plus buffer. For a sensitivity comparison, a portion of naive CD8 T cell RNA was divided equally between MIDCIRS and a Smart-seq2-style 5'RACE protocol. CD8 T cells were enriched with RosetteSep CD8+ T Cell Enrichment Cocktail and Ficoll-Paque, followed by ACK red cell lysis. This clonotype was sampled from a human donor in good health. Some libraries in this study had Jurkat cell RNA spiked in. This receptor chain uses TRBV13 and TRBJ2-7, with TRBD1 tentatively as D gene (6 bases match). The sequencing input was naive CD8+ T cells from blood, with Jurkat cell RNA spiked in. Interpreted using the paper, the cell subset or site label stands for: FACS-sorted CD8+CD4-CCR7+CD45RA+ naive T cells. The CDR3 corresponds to CASSEDSSYEQYF. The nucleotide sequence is TGTGCCAGCAGCGAGGACAGTTCCTACGAGCAGTACTTC. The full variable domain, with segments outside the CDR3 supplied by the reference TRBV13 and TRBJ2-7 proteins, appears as AAGVIQSPRHLIKEKRETATLKCYPIPRHDTVYWYQQGPGQDPQFLISFYEKMQSDKGSIPDRFSAQQFSDYHSELNMSSLELGDSALYFCASSEDSSYEQYFGPGTRLTVT.